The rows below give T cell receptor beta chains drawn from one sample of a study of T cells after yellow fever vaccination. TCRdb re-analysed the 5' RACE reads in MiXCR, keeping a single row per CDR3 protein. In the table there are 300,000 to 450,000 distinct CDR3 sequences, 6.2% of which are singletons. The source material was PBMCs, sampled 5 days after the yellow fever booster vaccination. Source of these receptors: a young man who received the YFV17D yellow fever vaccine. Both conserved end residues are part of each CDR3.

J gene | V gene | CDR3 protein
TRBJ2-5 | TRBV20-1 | CSAEDPAGGQTQYF
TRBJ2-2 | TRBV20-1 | CSARPTGANTGELFF
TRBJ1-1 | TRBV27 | CASRPTGPNTEAFF
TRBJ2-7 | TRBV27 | CASSNTGQGHYEQYF
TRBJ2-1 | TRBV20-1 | CSAQDPDGRAYYNEQFF
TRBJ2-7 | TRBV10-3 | CAISIRDRSYEQYF
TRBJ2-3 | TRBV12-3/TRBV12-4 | CASSVGLAELTDTQYF
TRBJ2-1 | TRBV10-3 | CAIREQGGSGRSSYNEQFF
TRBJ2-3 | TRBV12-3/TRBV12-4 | CASSAQGAAGADTQYF
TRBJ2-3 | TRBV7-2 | CASSMSGRGTDTQYF
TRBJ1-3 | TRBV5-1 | CASSEQGAGGNTIYF
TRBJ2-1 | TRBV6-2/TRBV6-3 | CASSYSLANEQFF
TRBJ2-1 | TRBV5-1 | CASSPGTSNEQFF
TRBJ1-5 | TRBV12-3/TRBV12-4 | CASRMENSNQPQHF
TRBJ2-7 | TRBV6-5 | CASSYNTDTTYEQYF
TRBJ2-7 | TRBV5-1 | CASSSSGTSYEQYF
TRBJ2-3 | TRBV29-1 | CSAGRGDTDTQYF
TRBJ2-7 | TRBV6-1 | CASKRLGSYEQYF
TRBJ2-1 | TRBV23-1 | CASSPPGGGIYNEQFF
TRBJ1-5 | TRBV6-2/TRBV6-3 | CASSQGPRNQPQHF
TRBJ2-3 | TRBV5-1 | CASSLQSRGTQYF
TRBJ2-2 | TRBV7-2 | CASHRDPNTGELFF
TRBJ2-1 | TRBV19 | CASSIEASGTYNEQFF
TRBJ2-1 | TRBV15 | CATSRASDPYNEQFF
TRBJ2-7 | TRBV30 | CAWSRKTAHYEQYF
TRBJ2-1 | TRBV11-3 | CASSFSGANNEQFF
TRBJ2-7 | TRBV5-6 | CAMSPGRDYSYEQYF
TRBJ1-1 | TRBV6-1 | CASSTGQNTEAFF
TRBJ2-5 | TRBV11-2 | CASSLGGWEGETQYF
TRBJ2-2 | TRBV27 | CASSLWGGAAGELFF
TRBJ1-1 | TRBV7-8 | CASSLAEGTSRLGRNTEAFF
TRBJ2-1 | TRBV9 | CASSEGPPVAYNEQFF
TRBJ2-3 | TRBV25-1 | CASRPGPPLHQDTQYF
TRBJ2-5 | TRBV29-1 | CSVCRETQYF
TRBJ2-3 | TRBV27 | CASSLTPNGKYTDTQYF
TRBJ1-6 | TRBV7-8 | CASSLARQNSYNSPLHF
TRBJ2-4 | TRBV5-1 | CASNQGAPRDIQYF
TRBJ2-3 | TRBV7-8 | CASSLERYARGTSDTQYF
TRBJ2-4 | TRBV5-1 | CASSLDLGTKNIQYF
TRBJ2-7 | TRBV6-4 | CASSDADRAGSSGTYEQYF
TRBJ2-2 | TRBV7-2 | CASSPRAELFF
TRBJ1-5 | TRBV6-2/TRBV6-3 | CASSYSTRGASNQPQHF
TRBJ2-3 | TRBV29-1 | CSSEAGFPTDTQYF
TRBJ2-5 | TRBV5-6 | CASSFLGRGRETQYF
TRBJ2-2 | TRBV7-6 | CASSRGRGQNTGELFF
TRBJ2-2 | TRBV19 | CASIRQTGTGELFF
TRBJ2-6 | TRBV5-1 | CASTWGASGANVLTF
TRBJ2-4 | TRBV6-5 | CASTTEVAKNIQYF
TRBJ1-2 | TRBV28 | CATYLYGYTF
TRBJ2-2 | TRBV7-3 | CASSIIAGTGSPGELFF